These 30 T cell receptor beta chains share one sample of origin, sequenced in a study of vaccination and CD4 T cells after COVID-19. Treatment of the sample: roughly 10-day PBMC culture with coronavirus spike peptide pools or control peptides (ViraFEST assay). For these TCRs, the target antigens are not known. The Oncomine TCR Beta short-read assay was applied to DNA of cultured CD4+ T cells. Using its own MiXCR run on the PCR reads, TCRdb lists one record per CDR3 protein. The table includes roughly 6,600 distinct CDR3 sequences, around 22% detected once. Sample: CD4+ T cells from blood, cultured in vitro, taken after SARS-CoV-2 vaccination. The receptors here all came from a human donor who had recovered from COVID-19.

By share, this clonotype counts as medium-sized. The chain joins TRBV7-2 to TRBJ1-2; D is unclear. The CDR3 loop spans 16 amino acids. Germline V gene data show CDR1 as SGHTA and CDR2 as FQGNSA. V was trimmed by 4 bases and J by 0 bases, leaving 15 bases between them. The CDR3 DNA is TGTGCCAGCAGCTCGGGGAGCTCATCTACTAACTATGGCTACACCTTC. It codes for CASSSGSSSTNYGYTF.

The chain has TRBV5-4 and TRBJ1-2; D might be TRBD1 (5 bases). The germline V gene has CDR1 SGHNT and CDR2 YYREEE (reference sequence). V lost 0 bases and J lost 3, with 9 bases in between. The CDR3 is 14 amino acids. The DNA for the CDR3 is TGTGCCAGCAGCTTGGGAGGACACGACTATGGCTACACCTTC. As protein: CASSLGGHDYGYTF.

By share of the sample, this clonotype is medium-sized. The chain uses TRBV20-1 and TRBJ2-1; 11 bases line up with TRBD2. Germline V lookup: CDR1 DFQATT, CDR2 SNEGSKA (reference sequence). With 6 bases clipped from V and 7 bases from J, the junction kept 8 bases outside the gene matches. The CDR3 has 14 amino acids. The CDR3 nucleotides are TGCAGTGCCCCGGGACTAGCGGCTTCAAATGAGCAGTTCTTC. As protein: CSAPGLAASNEQFF.

The V gene is TRBV20-1, the J gene TRBJ1-5; 7 nucleotides agree with TRBD1. Per germline, CDR1 DFQATT and CDR2 SNEGSKA (reference sequence). The length of the CDR3 is 12 residues. The J segment lost 1 base and the V segment lost 8 bases, leaving 2 bases of the junction unmatched. The DNA of the CDR3 is TGCAGTCCGGGACAGAGCAATCAGCCCCAGCATTTT. This gives the protein CSPGQSNQPQHF.

This clonotype is labeled medium-sized. This chain joins TRBV20-1 and TRBJ2-7; TRBD2 aligns across 12 bases. The CDR3 runs 15 residues. Germline CDR1 and CDR2: DFQATT and SNEGSKA (reference sequence). The junction had 7 bases not matched to a gene; V was cut back by 3 bases and J by 4 bases. For the CDR3, the DNA is TGCAGTGCTAGCAGGCTAGCGGGAGGGCCTTACGAGCAGTACTTC. Encoded protein: CSASRLAGGPYEQYF.

This clonotype has only a few counts. This chain connects TRBV4-3 to TRBJ2-1; no definite D call. V lost 2 bases to trimming and J lost 4 bases, with 6 bases between them. This CDR3 is built from 13 residues. Germline loops: CDR1 LGHNA, CDR2 YSLEER. As DNA, the CDR3 is TGCGCCAGCAGCCAACCCGGTTACAATGAGCAGTTCTTC. Protein sequence: CASSQPGYNEQFF.

The rearrangement joins TRBV29-1 to TRBJ1-1, with unresolved D. Trimming cost V 3 bases and J 0 bases, with 11 bases left between them. The V gene's germline CDR1 is SQVTM and CDR2 ANQGSEA. The CDR3 is made up of 14 amino acids. Here the CDR3 reads CSVDTTPMNTEAFF. CDR3 DNA sequence: TGCAGCGTTGACACCACACCGATGAACACTGAAGCTTTCTTT. The full variable domain, rest sourced from reference TRBV29-1 and TRBJ1-1, is SAVISQKPSRDICQRGTSLTIQCQVDSQVTMMFWYRQQPGQSLTLIATANQGSEATYESGFVIDKFPISRPNLTFSTLTVSNMSPEDSSIYLCSVDTTPMNTEAFFGQGTRLTVV.

Sample share makes this clonotype medium-sized. The chain recombines TRBV24-1 with TRBJ2-7, with 8 bases that match TRBD1. V dropped 3 bases and J dropped 4; count of bases not matched to a gene: 7. The germline V gene has CDR1 KGHDR and CDR2 SFDVKD. The CDR3 length is 15 residues. The CDR3 region is CATSDPRTGSYEQYF. The CDR3 bases are TGTGCCACCAGTGATCCCAGGACAGGGTCTTACGAGCAGTACTTC.

This clonotype appeared a single time. V and J are TRBV19 and TRBJ2-3; 12 positions agree with TRBD2. CDR3 size: 15 residues. Looked up from germline, CDR1 is LNHDA and CDR2 is SQIVND (reference sequence). The V segment lost 7 bases and the J segment 2 bases; nucleotides outside the gene matches: 4. CDR3 sequence (DNA): TGTGCCAGTACGACTAGCGGGGGAGTCACAGATACGCAGTATTTT. It yields the protein CASTTSGGVTDTQYF.

This clonotype was seen only a few times. CDR3 sequence: CAISERGINSPLHF. CDR3 bases: TGTGCCATCAGTGAACGGGGAATTAATTCACCCCTCCACTTT. The rearrangement joins TRBV10-3 to TRBJ1-6; D call uncertain. Germline V CDR1 and CDR2: ENHRY, SYGVKD. V gave up 3 bases and J gave up 6 bases, with 9 bases separating them. The length of the CDR3 is 14 residues.

This clonotype has more than one count but fewer than ten. This chain uses TRBV24-1 with TRBJ2-3, with D possibly called TRBD1 or TRBD2 (5 bases each). The CDR3 is 15 residues long. Germline-derived CDR1 and CDR2 are KGHDR and SFDVKD. Trimming left V 5 bases short and J 5 bases short, with 16 bases between. The chain's CDR3 is CATSGTGLVEDTQYF. The CDR3 nucleotides are TGTGCCACCAGTGGTACAGGACTGGTAGAAGATACGCAGTATTTT.

This clonotype was observed a single time. The gene calls are TRBV5-6 and TRBJ2-7; 7 nucleotides match TRBD2. This CDR3 has 14 residues. Trimming cost V 7 bases and J 3 bases; bases outside gene matches: 10. Germline assignment: CDR1 SGHDT and CDR2 YYEEEE. The CDR3 DNA sequence: TGTGCCAGCCTGTTGGGGGGGTATTTCTACGAGCAGTACTTC. It encodes CASLLGGYFYEQYF.

The chain carries TRBV2 and TRBJ2-3; D is possibly TRBD1 (6 bases). Per germline, CDR1 SNHLY and CDR2 FYNNEI. The CDR3 contains 13 residues. Deletions cut 7 bases from V and 6 bases from J, with 14 bases between. This CDR3 reads CASMLQGTDTQYF. The CDR3 DNA reads TGTGCCAGCATGCTCCAGGGGACGGATACGCAGTATTTT.

This clonotype was observed a single time. One junction end does not reproduce the germline sequence, and a read error may be involved. The chain combines TRBV6-4 with TRBJ2-3, with D perhaps TRBD2 (5 bases). The germline V gene has CDR1 MRHNA and CDR2 SNTAGT. The CDR3 has 15 residues. The CDR3 region is CASSDRAGGTDTRYF. CDR3 bases: TGTGCCAGCAGTGATCGGGCGGGCGGCACAGATACGCGGTATTTT.

By sample share, this clonotype is medium-sized (0.01 to 0.1%). J is TRBJ2-5 and V is TRBV7-8, with D possibly being TRBD2 (6 bases). The germline CDR1 and CDR2 sequences are SGHVS and FQNEAQ. Between the trimmed V and J ends, which lost 4 bases and 7 bases, there was a span of 16 bases. The CDR3 sequence is 14 residues long. The CDR3 is CASSSGAGRGTQYF. The CDR3 DNA follows: TGTGCCAGCAGCTCCGGGGCCGGGAGAGGGACCCAGTACTTC.

The rearrangement joins TRBV19 to TRBJ2-7; 7 bases align to TRBD1. The V and J ends lost 4 bases and 2 bases, in that order; junction bases with no gene match: 2. The germline V gene encodes CDR1 LNHDA and CDR2 SQIVND (reference sequence). The CDR3 consists of 13 residues. CDR3 region: CASSRDRTYEQYF. The CDR3 DNA reads TGTGCCAGTAGTAGGGACAGAACCTACGAGCAGTACTTC.

This clonotype was seen only a few times. The J gene is TRBJ2-5, the V gene TRBV4-1; D remains unclear. CDR3 length: 12 amino acids. Trimming stripped 7 bases from V and 2 bases from J, with 8 bases between. Germline CDR1 is MGHRA and CDR2 is YSYEKL. CDR3 sequence reads: CASTQRQETQYF. The DNA of the CDR3 is TGCGCCAGCACTCAAAGACAAGAGACCCAGTACTTC.

By sample fraction, this clonotype is medium-sized. J is TRBJ1-5 and V is TRBV20-1; the match to TRBD1 covers 7 bases. In germline, CDR1 is DFQATT, CDR2 SNEGSKA (reference sequence). V lost 2 bases and J lost 9; bases outside the gene matches: 13. This CDR3 has 15 amino acids. CDR3 protein: CSARSRTGPGRPQHF. The CDR3 DNA reads TGCAGTGCTAGATCAAGGACAGGCCCCGGTCGGCCCCAGCATTTT.

Within the sample, this clonotype is medium-sized. DNA for the CDR3: TGTGCCAGCAGTTCCGGGACAGGGGGCGGCGAGCAGTACTTC. This codes for CASSSGTGGGEQYF. The genes are TRBV6-5 and TRBJ2-7; 12 bases align to TRBD1. Germline trimming cut 4 bases from V and 6 bases from J; bases unmatched to any gene: 4. This CDR3 has 14 residues. Germline V gene lookup returns CDR1 MNHEY and CDR2 SVGAGI.

In its sample, this clonotype was seen a few times. The rearrangement joins TRBV11-3 to TRBJ2-1; 9 positions agree with TRBD2. Germline values: CDR1 SGHNT, CDR2 YENEEA. CDR3 length: 16 residues. Germline trimming cut 4 bases from V and 5 bases from J; bases unmatched to any gene: 9. The CDR3 is CASSSIAGEGHNEQFF. CDR3 coding DNA: TGTGCCAGCAGCTCAATAGCGGGAGAGGGACACAATGAGCAGTTCTTC. Combining the CDR3 with reference TRBV11-3 and TRBJ2-1 gives the whole variable domain EAGVVQSPRYKIIEKKQPVAFWCNPISGHNTLYWYLQNLGQGPELLIRYENEEAVDDSQLPKDRFSAERLKGVDSTLKIQPAELGDSAVYLCASSSIAGEGHNEQFFGPGTRLTVL.

This clonotype is medium-sized within its sample. The chain uses TRBV7-2 and TRBJ2-7; TRBD2 might be the D (6 bases). This CDR3 is built from 14 residues. CDR1 SGHTA and CDR2 FQGNSA come from the germline V gene. The V end lost 5 bases, the J end lost 0 bases, and 11 bases lay between the germline ends. The CDR3 spells CASSPDYSSYEQYF. The CDR3 bases are TGTGCCAGCAGCCCGGACTACAGCTCCTACGAGCAGTACTTC.

The chain carries TRBV10-2 and TRBJ2-7, with D perhaps TRBD1 (5 bases). Trimming left V 2 bases short and J 3 bases short, with 11 bases between. Germline CDR1 WSHSY, CDR2 SAAADI. CDR3 length equals 14 residues. Written as DNA, the CDR3 is TGCGCCAGCAGTGAGATCGACAGATACTACGAGCAGTACTTC. Translation: CASSEIDRYYEQYF.

This clonotype appeared a few times. The V gene is TRBV6-1, the J gene TRBJ1-5, with D perhaps matching TRBD1 (6 bases). The germline V gene encodes CDR1 MNHNS and CDR2 SASEGT. The CDR3 runs 15 residues. V was clipped by 5 bases and J by 1 base, with 12 bases between them. The CDR3: CASSRAGESNQPQHF. The DNA for the CDR3 is TGTGCCAGCAGTCGGGCAGGGGAGAGCAATCAGCCCCAGCATTTT.

This clonotype has just a few counts. The chain employs TRBV7-3 and TRBJ1-1; 7 nucleotides agree with TRBD1. This CDR3 region has 15 residues. The V gene's germline CDR1 is SGHTA and CDR2 FQGTGA. Trimming cost V 2 bases and J 5 bases; bases outside gene matches: 8. CDR3 DNA: TGTGCCAGCAGCTTAGAGGGACAGAGGGGAACTGAAGCTTTCTTT. Translating it yields CASSLEGQRGTEAFF.

This clonotype came up a few times. The V gene is TRBV20-1, the J gene TRBJ1-3; no reliable D call. V lost 4 bases and J 0 bases, leaving 13 bases between the germline ends. Germline assignment: CDR1 DFQATT and CDR2 SNEGSKA (reference sequence). The CDR3 contains 15 residues. This CDR3 reads CSATKQIYSGNTIYF. The CDR3 DNA is TGCAGTGCTACAAAACAGATCTACTCTGGAAACACCATATATTTT.

The chain has TRBV19 and TRBJ2-5, with TRBD2 matching over 11 bases. CDR1 and CDR2 from the germline V gene are LNHDA and SQIVND (reference sequence). The length of the CDR3 is 15 residues. Trimming took 1 base from V and 5 from J; bases not matched to a gene: 3. The CDR3 sequence: CASSIVTSGKETQYF. For the CDR3, the DNA is TGTGCCAGTAGTATAGTGACTAGCGGGAAGGAGACCCAGTACTTC.

This clonotype was picked up a small number of times. In DNA, the CDR3 is TGCAGTGCTAGAGACCCGAGGGGAAACACTGAAGCTTTCTTT. Translating gives CSARDPRGNTEAFF. The V call is TRBV20-1, the J call TRBJ1-1; D possibly corresponds to TRBD1 (5 bases). This CDR3 region has 14 residues. V was pared by 0 bases and J by 2 bases, with 10 bases between. Germline V gene sequence: CDR1 DFQATT, CDR2 SNEGSKA (reference sequence).

By proportion, this clonotype is medium-sized. V gene TRBV28 combines with J gene TRBJ2-5; maybe TRBD2 (6 bases). The CDR3 totals 15 residues. Germline loops: CDR1 MDHEN, CDR2 SYDVKM. V gave up 5 bases and J gave up 7 bases, with 20 bases separating them. This CDR3 reads CASSESGPTGGTQYF. The DNA for the CDR3 is TGTGCCAGCAGTGAGAGCGGCCCGACCGGGGGGACCCAGTACTTC.

The CDR3 sequence is CASSSQGNEQFF. In DNA, the CDR3 is TGTGCCAGCAGTTCGCAGGGCAATGAGCAGTTCTTC. This chain uses TRBV6-5 with TRBJ2-1; D is possibly TRBD1 (5 bases). Germline loops: CDR1 MNHEY, CDR2 SVGAGI. The CDR3 totals 12 residues. Deletions cut 4 bases from V and 6 bases from J, with 7 bases between.

The gene calls are TRBV11-3 and TRBJ2-7; 9 bases align to TRBD2. This CDR3 has 17 amino acids. Germline V gene sequence: CDR1 SGHNT, CDR2 YENEEA. With V trimmed by 4 bases and J by 3 bases, 13 bases remained unmatched. CDR3 in DNA: TGTGCCAGCAGCTCCTCCTTCATAGCGGGGGCTAGCTACGAGCAGTACTTC. The encoded protein is CASSSSFIAGASYEQYF.